This TCR beta chain stems from a study of shared clonotypes between healthy human individuals. On the study more broadly: Three CD4 naive, three CD4 memory, two CD8 naive and one CD8 memory plate were used per donor. Study outcomes and limitations: It was the non-shared clonotypes that had lower generation probabilities than clonotypes shared by all four donors. Researchers found naive subsets generally carried larger estimated richness than memory subsets.

Genomic DNA (from each subset) was split evenly across several immunoSEQ plates. Sequenced by immunoSEQ multiplex PCR; TCRdb stores in-frame clones only, minus some. The sample has roughly 700,000 clones, approximately 79% seen once. This CDR3 region has 13 residues. From germline, CDR1 is SQVTM and CDR2 ANQGSEA. The V end was cut by 6 bases, the J end by 4 bases, with 15 bases between. Notes on this clone: What it binds is unknown.

The chain joins TRBV29-1 to TRBJ1-1; possibly TRBD1 for D (6 bases). The clonotype comes from a woman aged 25 to 39 in good health. The sequencing input was memory CD4+ T cells sorted from blood. As for subset: CD45RA-negative fraction. The CDR3 reads CSVPRGRSTEAFF. In DNA, the CDR3 is TGCAGCGTCCCCAGGGGCAGGAGCACTGAAGCTTTCTTT.